This T cell receptor (beta chain) was identified during a study of CD4+ T cells in melanoma. Broader study findings: Neoantigen-specific CD4+ T cells in melanoma reportedly had diverse differentiation states. CD8+ T cell, macrophage and B cell function reportedly correlated with neoantigen-specific CD4+ T cells.

From germline, CDR1 is SGHDT and CDR2 YYEEEE. This CDR3 is 14 amino acids long. The V and J ends lost 4 bases and 0 bases respectively, with 10 bases between them. Using immunoSEQ multiplex PCR, the repertoire was profiled, and TCRdb retains in-frame clones only, with some absent. The sample yields about a hundred clones, about 85% seen once. Note on this clone: Its antigen is as yet unknown.

The receptor comes from a human donor with melanoma. Some clones in this sample may be carry-over from other donors' samples. The chain has TRBV5-6 and TRBJ1-2; D ambiguous. The specimen sequenced was a T cell line or clone, from whole sample or a sorted T cell fraction (not recorded which). CDR3 loop: CASSQTVANYGYTF. CDR3 coding DNA: TGTGCCAGCAGCCAGACGGTAGCTAACTATGGCTACACCTTC.